This T cell receptor (beta chain) derives from a study of blood T cell repertoires in COVID-19. The CDR3 is 13 residues long. Looked up from germline, CDR1 is SGHVS and CDR2 is FQNEAQ. V gave up 1 base and J gave up 4 bases, with 7 bases separating them. Repertoires were generated with immunoSEQ multiplex PCR, while TCRdb's copy carries only in-frame clones and drops some. The sample includes 270,000 or so clones, approximately 80% seen only once; the top ten take under 3%. This clone appeared once. This rearrangement joins TRBV7-8 to TRBJ2-5; D not certain. Material: peripheral blood. This TCR was sampled from a woman aged 55 to 70 with active or convalescent COVID-19. In DNA, the CDR3 is TGTGCCAGCAGCTTAGAACTAAGAGAGACCCAGTACTTC. This encodes CASSLELRETQYF.